These T cell receptor beta chains were read from a single sample in a study of T cell responses to AZD1222 COVID-19 vaccine. Profiling relied on immunoSEQ multiplex PCR, and the TCRdb table lists in-frame clones only, not all of them. The sample contains roughly 140,000 clones, approximately 90% of which appear only once. The sequenced sample was peripheral blood, obtained 28 days after the second AZD1222 dose. All receptors come from an adult who received the AZD1222 COVID-19 vaccine. Each CDR3 is given with its conserved first and last residue. A D gene is named only where the DNA matches it firmly. Expanded clones get a size class; other rows say once, few or many, or leave the size out.

CDR3 protein: CASSLQPTGGTEAFF; CDR3 DNA: TGTGCCAGCAGTTTGCAACCCACAGGGGGCACTGAAGCTTTCTTT; J gene: TRBJ1-1; clone size: -; D gene: TRBD1; V gene: TRBV28
CDR3 protein: CASSEVPGETQYF; CDR3 DNA: TGTGCCAGCAGTGAAGTGCCAGGGGAGACCCAGTACTTC; J gene: TRBJ2-5; clone size: -; D gene: -; V gene: TRBV25-1
CDR3 protein: CASSEGGFHQPQHF; CDR3 DNA: TGTGCCAGCAGCGAAGGGGGGTTCCATCAGCCCCAGCATTTT; J gene: TRBJ1-5; clone size: -; D gene: -; V gene: TRBV7-8
CDR3 protein: CASRGETGGGAFF; CDR3 DNA: TGTGCCAGCAGGGGGGAGACAGGAGGTGGTGCTTTCTTT; J gene: TRBJ1-1; clone size: -; D gene: -; V gene: TRBV7-2
CDR3 protein: CSVPRGASSYNEQFF; CDR3 DNA: TGCAGCGTCCCCCGGGGAGCAAGCTCCTACAATGAGCAGTTCTTC; J gene: TRBJ2-1; clone size: once; D gene: -; V gene: TRBV29-1
CDR3 protein: CATSDPLPSGQETQYF; CDR3 DNA: TGTGCCACCAGTGATCCCTTACCTAGCGGGCAAGAGACCCAGTACTTC; J gene: TRBJ2-5; clone size: -; D gene: TRBD2; V gene: TRBV24-1
CDR3 protein: CASSWYIVVSNYGYTF; CDR3 DNA: TGTGCCAGCAGTTGGTACATCGTCGTATCTAACTATGGCTACACCTTC; J gene: TRBJ1-2; clone size: -; D gene: -; V gene: TRBV28
CDR3 protein: CASSPSLTWPDTEAFF; CDR3 DNA: TGTGCCAGCAGCCCTTCTTTGACCTGGCCGGACACTGAAGCTTTCTTT; J gene: TRBJ1-1; clone size: -; D gene: -; V gene: TRBV9
CDR3 protein: CASSWVGTEVEKLFF; CDR3 DNA: TGCGCCAGCAGCTGGGTCGGGACAGAAGTTGAAAAACTGTTTTTT; J gene: TRBJ1-4; clone size: -; D gene: TRBD1; V gene: TRBV5-1
CDR3 protein: CASSAHGTEGYEQYF; CDR3 DNA: TGTGCCAGCAGCGCCCACGGGACAGAGGGCTACGAGCAGTACTTC; J gene: TRBJ2-7; clone size: -; D gene: TRBD1; V gene: TRBV9
CDR3 protein: CAWDRGNEKLFF; CDR3 DNA: TGTGCCTGGGACAGGGGGAACGAAAAACTGTTTTTT; J gene: TRBJ1-4; clone size: -; D gene: TRBD1; V gene: TRBV30
CDR3 protein: CASSLDSNYGYTF; CDR3 DNA: TGTGCCAGCAGTTTAGACAGCAACTATGGCTACACCTTC; J gene: TRBJ1-2; clone size: -; D gene: -; V gene: TRBV12-3/TRBV12-4
CDR3 protein: CASSQGREQPQHF; CDR3 DNA: TGTGCCAGCAGCCAGGGACGAGAGCAGCCCCAGCATTTT; J gene: TRBJ1-5; clone size: -; D gene: -; V gene: TRBV27
CDR3 protein: CASNIPGDEAFF; CDR3 DNA: TGTGCCAGCAATATCCCTGGTGATGAAGCTTTCTTT; J gene: TRBJ1-1; clone size: -; D gene: -; V gene: TRBV6-5
CDR3 protein: CASSLVGLGGNEQFF; CDR3 DNA: TGTGCCAGCAGCTTAGTGGGACTAGGGGGAAATGAGCAGTTCTTC; J gene: TRBJ2-1; clone size: -; D gene: TRBD2; V gene: TRBV7-2
CDR3 protein: CASSEGSSYEQYF; CDR3 DNA: TGTGCCAGCAGTGAAGGTAGCTCCTACGAGCAGTACTTC; J gene: TRBJ2-7; clone size: -; D gene: -; V gene: TRBV2
CDR3 protein: CASSYSGGSTYGYTF; CDR3 DNA: TGTGCCAGCAGTTACTCAGGGGGTTCCACCTATGGCTACACCTTC; J gene: TRBJ1-2; clone size: -; D gene: -; V gene: TRBV6-5
CDR3 protein: CAGEVIAKDSYEQYF; CDR3 DNA: TGTGCTGGGGAGGTGATAGCCAAAGACTCCTACGAGCAGTACTTC; J gene: TRBJ2-7; clone size: -; D gene: -; V gene: TRBV12-5
CDR3 protein: CAISGGQGQYEQYF; CDR3 DNA: TGTGCCATCAGCGGGGGCCAGGGTCAGTACGAGCAGTACTTC; J gene: TRBJ2-7; clone size: -; D gene: -; V gene: TRBV10-3
CDR3 protein: CASSLEVGTFLVF; CDR3 DNA: TGTGCCAGCAGCTTAGAAGTGGGGACTTTTTTGGTCTTC; J gene: TRBJ2-1; clone size: -; D gene: -; V gene: TRBV7-2
CDR3 protein: CASSRDGQTYGYTF; CDR3 DNA: TGTGCCAGCAGCCGCGACGGTCAGACCTATGGCTACACCTTC; J gene: TRBJ1-2; clone size: -; D gene: -; V gene: TRBV3-1/TRBV3-2
CDR3 protein: CASSLGGPADTQYF; CDR3 DNA: TGTGCCAGCAGCTTAGGCGGCCCTGCCGATACGCAGTATTTT; J gene: TRBJ2-3; clone size: once; D gene: -; V gene: TRBV11-2
CDR3 protein: CASSQDGSYSPLHF; CDR3 DNA: TGCGCCAGCAGCCAAGATGGGTCGTATTCACCCCTCCACTTT; J gene: TRBJ1-6; clone size: -; D gene: -; V gene: TRBV4-3
CDR3 protein: CASSLFSARTEGVRFF; CDR3 DNA: TGTGCCAGCAGCTTATTCAGCGCCCGAACCGAGGGGGTTCGGTTCTTC; J gene: TRBJ2-1; clone size: -; D gene: -; V gene: TRBV7-3
CDR3 protein: CASRREALTYEQYF; CDR3 DNA: TGTGCCAGCAGGAGGGAGGCCCTTACCTACGAGCAGTACTTC; J gene: TRBJ2-7; clone size: -; D gene: -; V gene: TRBV6-5
CDR3 protein: CAISETMSYTF; CDR3 DNA: TGTGCCATCAGTGAGACCATGAGCTACACCTTC; J gene: TRBJ1-2; clone size: once; D gene: -; V gene: TRBV10-3
CDR3 protein: CASSLPGQGGNNEQFF; CDR3 DNA: TGCGCCAGCAGCTTGCCGGGACAGGGAGGGAACAATGAGCAGTTCTTC; J gene: TRBJ2-1; clone size: -; D gene: TRBD1; V gene: TRBV5-1
CDR3 protein: CASSQDGGMNSPLHF; CDR3 DNA: TGTGCCAGCAGCCAAGACGGGGGGATGAATTCACCCCTCCACTTT; J gene: TRBJ1-6; clone size: medium-sized; D gene: -; V gene: TRBV3-1/TRBV3-2
CDR3 protein: CASHRPGSNEKLFF; CDR3 DNA: TGTGCCAGCCACCGACCCGGTTCTAATGAAAAACTGTTTTTT; J gene: TRBJ1-4; clone size: -; D gene: -; V gene: TRBV28
CDR3 protein: CAWNRGLVGNQPQHF; CDR3 DNA: TGTGCCTGGAATCGGGGGCTAGTTGGCAATCAGCCCCAGCATTTT; J gene: TRBJ1-5; clone size: -; D gene: -; V gene: TRBV30
CDR3 protein: CASNRGEYYDNEQFF; CDR3 DNA: TGTGCCAGCAACAGGGGGGAGTACTACGACAATGAGCAGTTCTTC; J gene: TRBJ2-1; clone size: -; D gene: TRBD1; V gene: TRBV2
CDR3 protein: CASSLLGQGADTQYF; CDR3 DNA: TGCGCCAGCAGCTTGCTGGGACAGGGGGCTGATACGCAGTATTTT; J gene: TRBJ2-3; clone size: -; D gene: TRBD1; V gene: TRBV5-1
CDR3 protein: CSVAGGRAEAFF; CDR3 DNA: TGCAGCGTTGCAGGGGGACGGGCAGAAGCTTTCTTT; J gene: TRBJ1-1; clone size: -; D gene: TRBD1; V gene: TRBV29-1
CDR3 protein: CASSFIAGVYNEQFF; CDR3 DNA: TGTGCCAGCAGCTTCATAGCGGGGGTCTACAATGAGCAGTTCTTC; J gene: TRBJ2-1; clone size: -; D gene: TRBD2; V gene: TRBV5-4
CDR3 protein: CASSATWGYTF; CDR3 DNA: TGTGCCAGCAGCGCAACCTGGGGCTACACCTTC; J gene: TRBJ1-2; clone size: -; D gene: -; V gene: TRBV9
CDR3 protein: CASSLGRAYEQYF; CDR3 DNA: TGTGCCAGCAGCTTAGGGCGTGCCTACGAGCAGTACTTC; J gene: TRBJ2-7; clone size: few; D gene: -; V gene: TRBV7-3
CDR3 protein: CASSLGFKRSQGYSPLHF; CDR3 DNA: TGCGCCAGCAGCTTGGGATTCAAAAGGTCACAGGGATATTCACCCCTCCACTTT; J gene: TRBJ1-6; clone size: -; D gene: -; V gene: TRBV5-1
CDR3 protein: CASRGTGANYGYTF; CDR3 DNA: TGCGCCAGCAGAGGGACAGGGGCTAACTATGGCTACACCTTC; J gene: TRBJ1-2; clone size: -; D gene: TRBD1; V gene: TRBV10-2
CDR3 protein: CASSKLGVLTF; CDR3 DNA: TGTGCCAGCAGTAAACTTGGCGTCCTGACTTTC; J gene: TRBJ2-6; clone size: -; D gene: -; V gene: TRBV2
CDR3 protein: CASSSHGPGTEAFF; CDR3 DNA: TGTGCCAGCAGTTCCCATGGACCGGGGACTGAAGCTTTCTTT; J gene: TRBJ1-1; clone size: once; D gene: -; V gene: TRBV5-4
CDR3 protein: CASSFRFGGQETQYF; CDR3 DNA: TGTGCCAGTAGTTTCCGGTTCGGGGGCCAAGAGACCCAGTACTTC; J gene: TRBJ2-5; clone size: once; D gene: -; V gene: TRBV19
CDR3 protein: CASSSTQGLLNEKLFF; CDR3 DNA: TGCGCCAGCAGCTCGACGCAGGGGCTTCTTAATGAAAAACTGTTTTTT; J gene: TRBJ1-4; clone size: -; D gene: -; V gene: TRBV4-3
CDR3 protein: CASSSRTGGMLDYGYTF; CDR3 DNA: TGTGCCAGCAGCTCTAGGACAGGGGGCATGCTTGACTATGGCTACACCTTC; J gene: TRBJ1-2; clone size: -; D gene: TRBD1; V gene: TRBV5-8
CDR3 protein: CASSPPGTLSYGELFF; CDR3 DNA: TGTGCCAGCAGCCCCCCCGGGACACTAAGCTACGGGGAGCTGTTTTTT; J gene: TRBJ2-2; clone size: -; D gene: -; V gene: TRBV3-1/TRBV3-2
CDR3 protein: CASSLEGAGEAFF; CDR3 DNA: TGTGCCAGCAGCTTAGAGGGGGCGGGTGAAGCTTTCTTT; J gene: TRBJ1-1; clone size: -; D gene: TRBD1; V gene: TRBV5-4
CDR3 protein: CASSLQGTPEAFF; CDR3 DNA: TGTGCCAGCAGTTTACAGGGGACCCCTGAAGCTTTCTTT; J gene: TRBJ1-1; clone size: -; D gene: -; V gene: TRBV28
CDR3 protein: CASSPPDRGTAAFF; CDR3 DNA: TGTGCCAGCTCACCACCGGACAGGGGGACCGCAGCTTTCTTT; J gene: TRBJ1-1; clone size: -; D gene: TRBD1; V gene: TRBV18
CDR3 protein: CASTPKGTGQALPYGYTF; CDR3 DNA: TGTGCCAGTACCCCGAAGGGGACAGGACAAGCCCTACCCTATGGCTACACCTTC; J gene: TRBJ1-2; clone size: once; D gene: TRBD1; V gene: TRBV19
CDR3 protein: CASSDDRGRTEAFF; CDR3 DNA: TGTGCCAGCAGCGACGACAGGGGGCGTACTGAAGCTTTCTTT; J gene: TRBJ1-1; clone size: -; D gene: TRBD1; V gene: TRBV9
CDR3 protein: CASSEVGQGSYEQYF; CDR3 DNA: TGTGCCAGCAGTGAAGTGGGACAGGGGTCCTACGAGCAGTACTTC; J gene: TRBJ2-7; clone size: -; D gene: TRBD1; V gene: TRBV2